This T cell receptor beta chain was identified in a study of OX40 agonist ivuxolimab in advanced cancers. Study-wide context: The mean age was approximately 60 years, ranging from about 20 to 79, with 65% to 85% of participants male.

Germline V gene sequence: CDR1 PRHDT, CDR2 FYEKMQ (reference sequence). Trimming at V came to 0 bases and at J to 3 bases, leaving 8 bases not matched to a gene. The CDR3 extends over 17 amino acids. TCRdb's table, derived via immunoSEQ multiplex PCR, lists solely in-frame clones and lacks some. The sample lists tens of thousands of clones, approximately 90% seen once, with approximately 3.9% in the top ten. The receptor comes from an adult with an advanced solid tumor such as melanoma, head and neck, liver or kidney cancer. Sequences were derived from CD4+ or CD8+ T cells sorted from blood, sampled in a trial of the OX40 agonist ivuxolimab. The rearrangement links TRBV13 to TRBJ1-2; 9 bases are a match to TRBD1. The CDR3 region is CASSLGRGQGGDYGYTF. In DNA form, the CDR3 reads TGTGCCAGCAGCTTAGGCCGGGGACAGGGCGGGGACTATGGCTACACCTTC.